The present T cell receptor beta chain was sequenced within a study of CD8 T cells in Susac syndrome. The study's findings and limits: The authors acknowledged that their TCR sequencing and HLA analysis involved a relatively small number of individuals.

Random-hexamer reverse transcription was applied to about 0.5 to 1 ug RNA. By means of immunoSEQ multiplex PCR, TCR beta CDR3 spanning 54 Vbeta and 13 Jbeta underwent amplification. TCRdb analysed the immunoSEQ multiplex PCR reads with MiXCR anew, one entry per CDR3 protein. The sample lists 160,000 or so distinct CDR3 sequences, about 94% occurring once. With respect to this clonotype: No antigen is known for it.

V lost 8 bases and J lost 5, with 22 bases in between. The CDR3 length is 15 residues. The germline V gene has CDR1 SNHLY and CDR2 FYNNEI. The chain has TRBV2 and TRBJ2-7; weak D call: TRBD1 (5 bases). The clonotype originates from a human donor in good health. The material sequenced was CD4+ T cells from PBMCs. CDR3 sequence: CASRGWGAPSDEQYF. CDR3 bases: TGTGCCAGCCGAGGTTGGGGCGCCCCAAGCGACGAGCAGTACTTC.